A selection of T cell receptor beta chains follows, all from one sample in a study of CD8 T cells in ankylosing spondylitis. TCRdb ran MiXCR on the 5' RACE reads and lists one entry per CDR3 protein. The sample includes 670,000 or so distinct CDR3 sequences, around 19% of them seen just once. Sequencing was carried out using blood, either unsorted or a sorted T cell fraction (not recorded which). Every receptor here comes from a male donor with ankylosing spondylitis. CDR3s include the opening cysteine and the closing phenylalanine or tryptophan. A D gene is named only where the DNA matches it firmly. Expanded clones get a size class; other rows say once, few or many, or leave the size out.

j_gene,v_gene,d_gene,abundance,CDR3nt,CDR3aa
TRBJ2-5,TRBV3-1,-,few,TGTGCCAGCAGCCAAGATTGGGGGACACCCGCGTACTTC,CASSQDWGTPAYF
TRBJ2-7,TRBV20-1,TRBD2,many,TGCAGTGCTAGCCCCTCTAGACTAGCGGCCTCCTACGAGCAGTACTTC,CSASPSRLAASYEQYF
TRBJ2-3,TRBV4-3,TRBD2,few,TGCGCCAGCAGCCAAGAGTACGCGGCTAGCGGATTCACAGATACGCAGTATTTT,CASSQEYAASGFTDTQYF
TRBJ1-2,TRBV3-1,-,few,TGTGCCAGCAGCCAATGGGCCTCGGGGGGCTATGGCTACACCTTC,CASSQWASGGYGYTF
TRBJ1-1,TRBV20-1,-,few,TGCAGTGCTAGTGAATTGTCGGGAGCGGTTGAAGCTTTCTTT,CSASELSGAVEAFF
TRBJ2-5,TRBV29-1,-,few,TGCAGCGTTGAGGGTTGGGGGGAAGAGACCCAGTACTTC,CSVEGWGEETQYF
TRBJ2-7,TRBV27,TRBD1,few,TGTGCCAGCAGTTTATCAGGGACAGGGCTCTACGAGCAGTACTTC,CASSLSGTGLYEQYF
TRBJ2-5,TRBV10-3,-,few,TGTGCCATCGGGGAGACTAGTAGCAAGGGACAAGAGACCCAGTACTTC,CAIGETSSKGQETQYF
TRBJ1-1,TRBV25-1,-,few,TGTGCCAGCAGTGGGGGTTATTCGAACACTGAAGCTTTCTTT,CASSGGYSNTEAFF
TRBJ2-7,TRBV27,-,few,TGTGCCAGCAGCAACGGACTTTGGGAGCAGTACTTC,CASSNGLWEQYF
TRBJ2-2,TRBV29-1,TRBD2,few,TGCAGCGTTGAACTTACTAGCGGGATAACCGGGGAGCTGTTTTTT,CSVELTSGITGELFF
TRBJ2-7,TRBV27,-,-,TGTGCCAGCAGTTTATCGGCCCCGTTCTTGTACGAGCAGTACTTC,CASSLSAPFLYEQYF
TRBJ2-1,TRBV18,TRBD2,-,TGTGCCAGCTCATCCACCGTCCAATTAGCGGGACTGTTCTTT,CASSSTVQLAGLFF
TRBJ2-7,TRBV7-9,-,few,TGTGCCAGCAGCTCCAGTTTGGGCTCCTGGCAGTACTTC,CASSSSLGSWQYF
TRBJ1-6,TRBV12-3/TRBV12-4,-,-,TGTGCCAGCCGGGGGGGGCCCAGTAATTCACCCCTCCACTTT,CASRGGPSNSPLHF
TRBJ1-2,TRBV7-9,-,-,TGTGCCAGCAGCTTAGACGCGACCGTAGGTGGCTACACCTTC,CASSLDATVGGYTF
TRBJ2-7,TRBV29-1,TRBD2,-,TGCAGCGTTGGTGATAGCGGGATCTCCTACGAGCAGTACTTC,CSVGDSGISYEQYF
TRBJ1-1,TRBV7-2,TRBD1,-,TGTGCCAGCAGCTTAGTCGGACGCCAGGGGGACGCTTTCTTT,CASSLVGRQGDAFF